Listed below are T cell receptor beta chains from one sample, sequenced in a study of cytomegalovirus exposure and HLA in healthy donors. Clones were read by immunoSEQ multiplex PCR, and TCRdb kept only the in-frame ones, dropping some. The sample carries some 200,000 clones, roughly 80% recorded once. The source material was PBMCs. The source is a woman younger than 35 in good health and CMV-seronegative. Each CDR3 is given with its conserved first and last residue. A D gene is named only where the DNA matches it firmly. Expanded clones get a size class; other rows say once, few or many, or leave the size out.

size: once; V: TRBV7-6; J: TRBJ1-1; D: TRBD1; CDR3: CASSLGINRGRNTEAFF; DNA: TGTGCCAGCAGCTTAGGGATAAACAGGGGGCGGAACACTGAAGCTTTCTTT
size: -; V: TRBV28; J: TRBJ1-1; D: -; CDR3: CASSTPLGGGDTEAFF; DNA: TGTGCCAGCAGTACCCCGCTAGGGGGTGGGGACACTGAAGCTTTCTTT
size: -; V: TRBV10-2; J: TRBJ2-5; D: -; CDR3: CASIRRGESQETQYF; DNA: TGCGCCAGCATAAGGCGGGGCGAGAGTCAAGAGACCCAGTACTTC
size: -; V: TRBV5-1; J: TRBJ2-1; D: TRBD2; CDR3: CASSLVAGGSYNEQFF; DNA: TGCGCCAGCAGCTTGGTAGCGGGAGGGTCCTACAATGAGCAGTTCTTC
size: once; V: TRBV30; J: TRBJ2-5; D: -; CDR3: CAWGPLSGSTQYF; DNA: TGTGCCTGGGGGCCCTTGTCAGGGTCAACCCAGTACTTC
size: -; V: TRBV6-5; J: TRBJ2-3; D: TRBD2; CDR3: CASSYGLGGDTQYF; DNA: TGTGCCAGCAGTTACGGACTAGGTGGCGATACGCAGTATTTT
size: few; V: TRBV6-5; J: TRBJ2-7; D: TRBD2; CDR3: CASTPRAGAGYEQYF; DNA: TGTGCCAGCACCCCAAGGGCGGGAGCGGGGTACGAGCAGTACTTC
size: -; V: TRBV7-9; J: TRBJ1-2; D: -; CDR3: CASSLATANYGYTF; DNA: TGTGCCAGCAGCTTAGCTACGGCTAACTATGGCTACACCTTC
size: -; V: TRBV7-9; J: TRBJ2-1; D: -; CDR3: CASSLTSSYNEQFF; DNA: TGTGCCAGCAGCTTGACTAGCTCCTACAATGAGCAGTTCTTC
size: -; V: TRBV10-3; J: TRBJ2-3; D: -; CDR3: CAISEYSGRTDTQYF; DNA: TGTGCCATCAGTGAATATAGCGGACGGACAGATACGCAGTATTTT
size: -; V: TRBV28; J: TRBJ1-1; D: TRBD1; CDR3: CASRTTRTGSGEAFF; DNA: TGTGCCAGCAGGACTACCCGGACAGGCTCTGGTGAAGCTTTCTTT
size: -; V: TRBV6-5; J: TRBJ2-7; D: TRBD1; CDR3: CASSYRGQGFYEQYF; DNA: TGTGCCAGCAGTTATCGGGGACAGGGTTTCTACGAGCAGTACTTC
size: -; V: TRBV10-3; J: TRBJ2-7; D: -; CDR3: CAISGGSSYEQYF; DNA: TGTGCCATCAGCGGGGGAAGCTCCTACGAGCAGTACTTC
size: -; V: TRBV7-2; J: TRBJ2-1; D: -; CDR3: CASSLDGGRANEQFF; DNA: TGTGCCAGCAGCTTAGATGGCGGGCGGGCAAATGAGCAGTTCTTC
size: -; V: TRBV2; J: TRBJ2-2; D: -; CDR3: CASRAGLSRPGELFF; DNA: TGTGCCAGCAGGGCGGGGCTTAGCCGGCCCGGGGAGCTGTTTTTT
size: -; V: TRBV11-2; J: TRBJ2-1; D: TRBD2; CDR3: CASGLRGGTNEQFF; DNA: TGTGCCAGCGGGTTGCGGGGAGGGACTAATGAGCAGTTCTTC
size: -; V: TRBV15; J: TRBJ2-1; D: TRBD2; CDR3: CATSPLAGAPYNEQFF; DNA: TGTGCCACCAGCCCGTTAGCGGGAGCCCCCTACAATGAGCAGTTCTTC
size: -; V: TRBV28; J: TRBJ1-3; D: -; CDR3: CASSTPSSGNTIYF; DNA: TGTGCCAGCTCGACACCCAGCTCTGGAAACACCATATATTTT
size: -; V: TRBV7-7; J: TRBJ2-5; D: -; CDR3: CASSPTGYGSQTQYF; DNA: TGTGCCAGCAGCCCGACAGGGTACGGGAGTCAGACCCAGTACTTC
size: -; V: TRBV7-2; J: TRBJ2-3; D: TRBD2; CDR3: CASSMPGTSGGITDTQYF; DNA: TGTGCCAGCAGCATGCCGGGGACTAGCGGGGGGATCACAGATACGCAGTATTTT